These T cell receptor beta chains were read from a single sample in a study of shared clonotypes between healthy human individuals. Libraries were prepared by immunoSEQ multiplex PCR; TCRdb keeps only in-frame clonotypes and omits some of them. The sample has around 2,100,000 clones; about 95% are singletons. Sequencing input: naive CD8+ T cells sorted from blood. The receptors here all came from a man between 18 and 35 years old in good health. Both conserved end residues are part of each CDR3. The D gene is left open where the match is weak. Clone sizes are given selectively: once, few, many, or a class where the clone is expanded.

>NA|TRBV13|TRBJ2-5|NA
TGTGCCAGCAGCTTAACGGCAACCCAAGAGACCCAGTACTTC
CASSLTATQETQYF
>NA|TRBV9|TRBJ1-6|NA
TGTGCCAGCAGCGTAGACACCGAGTTGTTGAATAATTCACCCCTCCACTTT
CASSVDTELLNNSPLHF
>NA|TRBV27|TRBJ2-1|TRBD2
TGTGCCAGCTTAGCCCTTGGCGTTGGCGGGAGTTCCTACAATGAGCAGTTCTTC
CASLALGVGGSSYNEQFF
>NA|TRBV7-6|TRBJ2-7|NA
TGTGCCAGCAGCCCGGACATTGAGGGCGAGCAGTACTTC
CASSPDIEGEQYF
>NA|TRBV27|TRBJ2-1|NA
TGTGCCAGCAGTTTTGGCGGAGGGGCAGGTGAGCAGTTCTTC
CASSFGGGAGEQFF
>NA|TRBV6-5|TRBJ1-6|NA
TGTGCCAGCAGTTACGACGGGAGTAGTTCACCCCTCCACTTT
CASSYDGSSSPLHF
>NA|TRBV28|TRBJ1-3|NA
TGTGCCAGCAGTTTGCCAGGGGAAGGCTCTGGAAACACCATATATTTT
CASSLPGEGSGNTIYF
>NA|TRBV27|TRBJ1-3|TRBD1
TGTGCCAGCAGTCCGGACAGGGGGGGATACTCTGGAAACACCATATATTTT
CASSPDRGGYSGNTIYF
>NA|TRBV11-2|TRBJ2-7|NA
TGTGCCAGCAGCGAGACAGGCTACGAGCAGTACTTC
CASSETGYEQYF
>NA|TRBV9|TRBJ2-7|TRBD2
TGTGCCAGCAGCGTGGGGACAGCGGGGGGATACGAGCAGTACTTC
CASSVGTAGGYEQYF
>NA|TRBV28|TRBJ1-1|NA
TGTGCCAGCAGTTTAGACAGCCGTCCGTCGTCGAGCACTGAAGCTTTCTTT
CASSLDSRPSSSTEAFF
>NA|TRBV4-3|TRBJ2-3|TRBD2
TGCGCCAGCAGCCAAGGTAACACGGGAGGGCCGGCAGATACGCAGTATTTT
CASSQGNTGGPADTQYF
>NA|TRBV6-5|TRBJ2-7|TRBD2
TGTGCCAGCAGCGCCGGGACTAGCGGGAGTTACGAGCAGTACTTC
CASSAGTSGSYEQYF
>NA|TRBV7-8|TRBJ2-7|NA
TGTGCCAGCAGGGCACGGCGGGGGACAGATGACTACGAGCAGTACTTC
CASRARRGTDDYEQYF
>NA|TRBV27|TRBJ2-2|TRBD2
TGTGCCAGCAGTTTAAGCGGGGGGCCGCCCGGGGAGCTGTTTTTT
CASSLSGGPPGELFF
>NA|TRBV9|TRBJ1-1|TRBD1
TGTGCCAGCAGCGAAGGGGGCCTCACTGAAGCTTTCTTT
CASSEGGLTEAFF
>once|TRBV2|TRBJ2-1|TRBD2
TGTGCCAGCAGTGAAGCGCGGCTAGCGGCCACGGGGCAGTTCTTC
CASSEARLAATGQFF
>NA|TRBV7-8|TRBJ2-7|TRBD1
TGTGCCAGCAGCTTTCTTACCGGGACAGGAGACGAGCAGTACTTC
CASSFLTGTGDEQYF
>once|TRBV9|TRBJ2-7|NA
TGTGCCAGCAGCGTCGGACTTTCTCAGACCTACGAGCAGTACTTC
CASSVGLSQTYEQYF
>NA|TRBV4-1|TRBJ2-7|NA
TGCGCCAGCAGCCAAGGTTTAATGGTACAGAGGAGCTCCTACGAGCAGTACTTC
CASSQGLMVQRSSYEQYF
>NA|TRBV27|TRBJ2-3|NA
TGTGCCAGCACTCCTTCTGCCGGGCACTTCATACATACGCAGTATTTT
CASTPSAGHFIHTQYF
>NA|TRBV7-9|TRBJ2-7|TRBD1
TGTGCCAGCAGCTTAGCCTTCCAGGGGGCCTACGAGCAGTACTTC
CASSLAFQGAYEQYF
>NA|TRBV7-9|TRBJ2-2|TRBD2
TGTGCCAGCAGCCCGGGACTAGCGGTGAACACCGGGGAGCTGTTTTTT
CASSPGLAVNTGELFF
>NA|TRBV6-5|TRBJ2-3|NA
TGTGCCAGCAGTTTTGGAGATACGCAGTATTTT
CASSFGDTQYF
>NA|TRBV6-5|TRBJ2-7|NA
TGTGCCAGCAGTTACTCAGGGGAGGAGTACGAGCAGTACTTC
CASSYSGEEYEQYF
>NA|TRBV27|TRBJ2-1|NA
TGTGCCAGCAGTTTATTAACGATCGGGGACAATGAGCAGTTCTTC
CASSLLTIGDNEQFF
>NA|TRBV7-9|TRBJ1-5|NA
TGTGCCAGCAGCTTAGATAAGGGGCCAACCAACAATCAGCCCCAGCATTTT
CASSLDKGPTNNQPQHF
>NA|TRBV10-2|TRBJ2-3|NA
TGCGCCAGCACCGTCGGTTCAGATACGCAGTATTTT
CASTVGSDTQYF
>NA|TRBV6-1|TRBJ2-3|NA
TGTGCCAGCAGTGAAGCAGGATGGAGGGATACGCAGTATTTT
CASSEAGWRDTQYF
>few|TRBV6-1|TRBJ1-5|NA
TGTGCCAGCAGTGTATTGGGGGGACCCTTACCCCCCCAGCATTTT
CASSVLGGPLPPQHF
>NA|TRBV14|TRBJ2-7|NA
TGTGCCAGCAGCCCGTCCGGAAGGGGCGAGCAGTACTTC
CASSPSGRGEQYF
>NA|TRBV7-9|TRBJ2-7|NA
TGTGCCAGCAGCACCCAGGAGATCCTCGAGCAGTACTTC
CASSTQEILEQYF
>NA|TRBV28|TRBJ2-5|TRBD2
TGTGCCAGCAGTTTAACAACTTGGGGGGGAGAGACCCAGTACTTC
CASSLTTWGGETQYF
>NA|TRBV7-2|TRBJ2-3|NA
TGTGCCACCTCCACAGATACGCAGTATTTT
CATSTDTQYF
>NA|TRBV6-1|TRBJ2-1|NA
TGTGCCACCACGGGAGAGTACAATGAGCAGTTCTTC
CATTGEYNEQFF
>NA|TRBV25-1|TRBJ2-7|NA
TGTGCCAGCAGTGACAGTGGGGGGCACGAGCAGTACTTC
CASSDSGGHEQYF
>NA|TRBV6-6|TRBJ1-1|NA
TGTGCCAGCAGTTACCTCGGGAACACTGAAGCTTTCTTT
CASSYLGNTEAFF
>once|TRBV27|TRBJ1-6|NA
TGTGCCAGCAGTCCCCTGGGTTCACCCCTCCACTTT
CASSPLGSPLHF
>NA|TRBV27|TRBJ1-1|NA
TGTGCCAGCAGTTTATTGGGGGTCAGGGGAACGGTTGAAGCTTTCTTT
CASSLLGVRGTVEAFF
>NA|TRBV27|TRBJ1-2|NA
TGTGCCAGCAGTTTACATTCCGAAGCCTATGGCTACACCTTC
CASSLHSEAYGYTF
>NA|TRBV7-8|TRBJ1-6|NA
TGTGCCAGCAGCTTAGGAAGCTCCTATAATTCACCCCTCCACTTT
CASSLGSSYNSPLHF
>NA|TRBV29-1|TRBJ2-7|NA
TGCAGCGTTGAAGCGGGGAGCTCCTACGAGCAGTACTTC
CSVEAGSSYEQYF
>NA|TRBV5-4|TRBJ2-1|NA
TGTGCCAGCAGCTTGGGTCGGACAGAGTCGACATTCTTC
CASSLGRTESTFF
>NA|TRBV28|TRBJ2-7|TRBD2
TGTGCCAGCAGTTACCTTAGCGGGGAAATGCACGAGCAGTACTTC
CASSYLSGEMHEQYF
>NA|TRBV5-6|TRBJ2-5|NA
TGTGCCAGCAGCCGACGTTTTAGCATAGAGACCCAGTACTTC
CASSRRFSIETQYF
>NA|TRBV29-1|TRBJ2-3|TRBD1
TGCAGCGTTGAAGATCGCATTATCAAGGGGGCTAGCACAGATACGCAGTATTTT
CSVEDRIIKGASTDTQYF
>NA|TRBV19|TRBJ2-7|NA
TGTGCCAGTAGTATAGACGAAACCTACGAGCAGTACTTC
CASSIDETYEQYF
>NA|TRBV6-6|TRBJ2-1|NA
TGTGCCAGCAGTTACTCGATCGGAGGGTTCAATGAGCAGTTCTTC
CASSYSIGGFNEQFF